This T cell receptor (beta chain) was sequenced during a study of cytomegalovirus exposure and HLA in healthy donors. Study-level information: Around 76% of roughly 400 genotyped donors fell in the Caucasian-associated ancestry cluster.

This CDR3 is 14 amino acids long. Trimming took 8 bases from V and 0 from J, leaving 12 bases between them. Looked up from germline, CDR1 is SNHLY and CDR2 is FYNNEI. Broader study findings: In a later analysis, parvovirus B19, influenza, CMV and Epstein-Barr virus appeared linked to several top co-occurrence clusters. The availability of immune exposure information extended only to CMV serostatus. Over 15,000 TCR beta sequences were associated with HLA alleles at 0.05 false discovery rate in a later analysis.

Details on this clone: The antigen is unknown.

The PCR was carried out with 60 Vbeta primers and 13 Jbeta primers. Repertoires were generated with immunoSEQ multiplex PCR, while TCRdb's copy carries only in-frame clones and drops some. The repertoire holds 100,000 or so clones, with nearly 80% as singletons. The sequence was obtained from a man under 40 in good health and CMV-seronegative. The chain uses TRBV2 and TRBJ2-3; D perhaps matches TRBD2 (6 bases). Sequencing was carried out using PBMCs. CDR3 sequence: CASSAGLSTDTQYF. The CDR3 nucleotides are TGTGCCAGCTCTGCGGGGTTAAGCACAGATACGCAGTATTTT. The variable domain in full, with the rest retrieved from reference TRBV2 and TRBJ2-3, is EPEVTQTPSHQVTQMGQEVILRCVPISNHLYFYWYRQILGQKVEFLVSFYNNEISEKSEIFDDQFSVERPDGSNFTLKIRSTKLEDSAMYFCASSAGLSTDTQYFGPGTRLTVL.